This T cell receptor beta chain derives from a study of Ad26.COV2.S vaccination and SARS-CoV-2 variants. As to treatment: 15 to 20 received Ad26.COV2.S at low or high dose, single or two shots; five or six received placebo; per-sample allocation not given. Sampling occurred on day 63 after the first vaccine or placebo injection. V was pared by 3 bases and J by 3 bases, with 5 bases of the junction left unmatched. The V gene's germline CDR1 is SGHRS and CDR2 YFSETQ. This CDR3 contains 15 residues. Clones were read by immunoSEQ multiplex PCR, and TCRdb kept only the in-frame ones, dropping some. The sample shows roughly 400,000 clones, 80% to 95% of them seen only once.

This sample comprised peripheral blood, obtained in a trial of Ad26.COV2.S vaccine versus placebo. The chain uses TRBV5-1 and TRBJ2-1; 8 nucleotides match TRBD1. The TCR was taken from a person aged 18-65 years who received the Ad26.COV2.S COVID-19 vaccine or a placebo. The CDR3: CASSSTGQDYNEQFF. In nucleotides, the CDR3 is TGCGCCAGCAGCTCAACGGGACAGGACTACAATGAGCAGTTCTTC.